The present TCR beta chain was sequenced within a study of technical replicates of blood from several donors. CDR1 and CDR2 from the germline V gene are SGHRS and YFSETQ. V lost 0 bases to trimming and J lost 9 bases; unmatched junction nucleotides: 6. The CDR3 length is 16 residues. The method was immunoSEQ multiplex PCR; TCRdb's version includes in-frame clones alone and lacks a portion of them. Seen here are some 70,000 clones, 80% to 95% observed once, and the top ten hold roughly 5%. The sequencing sample was made of PBMCs. V is TRBV5-1 and J is TRBJ1-6; 10 nucleotides match TRBD1. The receptor's source is a human donor in good health. Some clones in this sample may be carry-over from other donors' samples. For the CDR3, the DNA is TGCGCCAGCAGCTTGGCGGGACAGGGGTACGGTTCACCCCTCCACTTT. This sequence encodes CASSLAGQGYGSPLHF.